Listed below are T cell receptor beta chains from one sample, sequenced in a study of beta chain features in type 1 diabetes. Sequencing was performed with immunoSEQ multiplex PCR; in TCRdb, only in-frame clones are kept and a portion is missing. The sample records under 200,000 clones, around 8.4% being singletons. The sample consisted of central memory CD4+ T cells from blood. The receptors originated from a woman younger than 30 with type 1 diabetes. Each CDR3 is given with its conserved first and last residue. A D gene is named only where the DNA matches it firmly. The size entry is marked missing in some rows and otherwise reads once, few, many or a size class.

CDR3nt: TGCAGCGTTGGGCGGGACAGGGAGGATGGCTACACCTTC
CDR3aa: CSVGRDREDGYTF
d_gene: TRBD1
abundance: many
j_gene: TRBJ1-2
v_gene: TRBV29-1
len: 13

CDR3nt: TGTGCCAGCAGCTTAGTTATCGGGTTCGTCTACAATGAGCAGTTCTTC
CDR3aa: CASSLVIGFVYNEQFF
d_gene: -
abundance: few
j_gene: TRBJ2-1
v_gene: TRBV7-2
len: 16

CDR3nt: TGTGCCAGCAGTGTACGGGGTAACTATGGCTACACCTTC
CDR3aa: CASSVRGNYGYTF
d_gene: -
abundance: -
j_gene: TRBJ1-2
v_gene: TRBV2
len: 13

CDR3nt: TGTGCCAGCAGCCCTCCGGTGACAGAGCCTTTCGGAAACATTCAGTACTTC
CDR3aa: CASSPPVTEPFGNIQYF
d_gene: -
abundance: -
j_gene: TRBJ2-4
v_gene: TRBV27
len: 17

CDR3nt: TGCGCCTCAACGGAGGGGTTTGGGAACACTGAAGCTTTCTTT
CDR3aa: CASTEGFGNTEAFF
d_gene: -
abundance: -
j_gene: TRBJ1-1
v_gene: TRBV5-1
len: 14

CDR3nt: TGTGCCAGCAGCTTCGGAGGGAGCTCCTACAATGAGCAGTTCTTC
CDR3aa: CASSFGGSSYNEQFF
d_gene: -
abundance: few
j_gene: TRBJ2-1
v_gene: TRBV7-2
len: 15

CDR3nt: TGCGCCAGCAGCCTCTCGGGACTAGCGGGAGGGGGTGAGCAGTTCTTC
CDR3aa: CASSLSGLAGGGEQFF
d_gene: TRBD2
abundance: few
j_gene: TRBJ2-1
v_gene: TRBV5-1
len: 16

CDR3nt: TGTGCCAGCAACCTACAGATGAACACTGAAGCTTTCTTT
CDR3aa: CASNLQMNTEAFF
d_gene: -
abundance: -
j_gene: TRBJ1-1
v_gene: TRBV14
len: 13

CDR3nt: TGTGCCAGCAGCCTTTCTTGGGGCTTATCATCGGGCCTCAATGAGCAGTTCTTC
CDR3aa: CASSLSWGLSSGLNEQFF
d_gene: -
abundance: few
j_gene: TRBJ2-1
v_gene: TRBV25-1
len: 18

CDR3nt: TGCGCCAGCAGCTTGGCCGGCAGGTCCTACGAGCAGTACTTC
CDR3aa: CASSLAGRSYEQYF
d_gene: -
abundance: few
j_gene: TRBJ2-7
v_gene: TRBV5-1
len: 14

CDR3nt: TGCGCCAGCAGCTCCACTGAGGGAAAAGAGACCCAGTACTTC
CDR3aa: CASSSTEGKETQYF
d_gene: -
abundance: -
j_gene: TRBJ2-5
v_gene: TRBV5-1
len: 14

CDR3nt: TGCGCCAGCAGCCAAGATATACTAGCGGGAGCGGGGAAGCAGTTCTTC
CDR3aa: CASSQDILAGAGKQFF
d_gene: TRBD2
abundance: -
j_gene: TRBJ2-1
v_gene: TRBV4-1
len: 16

CDR3nt: TGCGCCAGCAGCCCAGGGACAGGCCGCACCGAGACCCAGTACTTC
CDR3aa: CASSPGTGRTETQYF
d_gene: TRBD1
abundance: -
j_gene: TRBJ2-5
v_gene: TRBV4-3
len: 15

CDR3nt: TGTGCCAGCAGCCTCGGGACAGGGGAGACCCAGTACTTC
CDR3aa: CASSLGTGETQYF
d_gene: TRBD1
abundance: -
j_gene: TRBJ2-5
v_gene: TRBV2
len: 13

CDR3nt: TGTGCCAGCACCATAGGCACAGATACGCAGTATTTT
CDR3aa: CASTIGTDTQYF
d_gene: -
abundance: -
j_gene: TRBJ2-3
v_gene: TRBV7-2
len: 12

CDR3nt: TGTGCCAGCAGTTTCGAAAGAGAGGGCACTGAAGCTTTCTTT
CDR3aa: CASSFEREGTEAFF
d_gene: -
abundance: -
j_gene: TRBJ1-1
v_gene: TRBV28
len: 14

CDR3nt: TGTGCCAGCAGCTTATGGGGTGGGGCCTCTGGGGCCAACGTCCTGACTTTC
CDR3aa: CASSLWGGASGANVLTF
d_gene: -
abundance: -
j_gene: TRBJ2-6
v_gene: TRBV7-2
len: 17

CDR3nt: TGTGCCAGTAGTGATAGCTTTCTGAATGAGCAGTTCTTC
CDR3aa: CASSDSFLNEQFF
d_gene: -
abundance: few
j_gene: TRBJ2-1
v_gene: TRBV19
len: 13

CDR3nt: TGTGCCAGCACCCCGGACTCAACGACCCAGTACTTC
CDR3aa: CASTPDSTTQYF
d_gene: -
abundance: -
j_gene: TRBJ2-5
v_gene: TRBV6-6
len: 12

CDR3nt: TGCGCCAGCAGCCAGGGGCAGGGTCCAGATACGCAGTATTTT
CDR3aa: CASSQGQGPDTQYF
d_gene: -
abundance: many
j_gene: TRBJ2-3
v_gene: TRBV4-3
len: 14

CDR3nt: TGTGCCAGCTCACAAAATCCGGGACTAGCGACCTACGAGCAGTACTTC
CDR3aa: CASSQNPGLATYEQYF
d_gene: TRBD2
abundance: few
j_gene: TRBJ2-7
v_gene: TRBV18
len: 16

CDR3nt: TGTGCCAGCAGCTTTTTTAGCGGGAGGGCCTACAATGAGCAGTTCTTC
CDR3aa: CASSFFSGRAYNEQFF
d_gene: TRBD2
abundance: -
j_gene: TRBJ2-1
v_gene: TRBV5-8
len: 16